Below are 32 T cell receptor beta chains sequenced from a single sample in a study of metastatic and nonmetastatic thyroid tumors. Thyroid surgery was performed in patients who had received no treatment beforehand. TCRdb re-called clones from the PCR reads using MiXCR. The sample includes about 28,000 clones, under 25% of them seen just once. Material: blood. The receptors stem from a female donor with papillary thyroid cancer or a benign thyroid nodule (not recorded which). Some clones in this sample may be carry-over from other donors' samples.

By sample fraction, this clone is medium-sized. This chain connects TRBV7-3 to TRBJ1-1, with unresolved D. V was trimmed by 1 base and J by 3 bases, leaving 3 bases between them. This CDR3 is 12 amino acids long. CDR1 is SGHTA and CDR2 is FQGTGA in the germline V gene. CDR3 in amino acids: CASSLRDTEAFF. The CDR3 bases are TGTGCCAGCAGCTTAAGGGACACTGAAGCTTTCTTT.

The CDR3 DNA reads TGTGACGGCAGCATCCAGTATCAAGTGGGGAACAATGAGCAGTTCTTC. This gives the protein CDGSIQYQVGNNEQFF. J is TRBJ2-1 and V is TRBV11-2; D is uncertain. CDR3 size: 16 residues. Germline V lookup: CDR1 SGHAT, CDR2 FQNNGV.

The chain combines TRBV18 with TRBJ1-1; D unclear. V was pared by 2 bases and J by 1 base, with 5 bases between. This CDR3 is built from 13 residues. From germline, CDR1 is KGHSH and CDR2 LQKENI. The CDR3, as DNA: TGTGCCAGCTCACCAAGAGGGAACACTGAAGCTTTCTTT. Protein sequence: CASSPRGNTEAFF. The full variable domain, rest sourced from reference TRBV18 and TRBJ1-1, is NAGVMQNPRHLVRRRGQEARLRCSPMKGHSHVYWYRQLPEEGLKFMVYLQKENIIDESGMPKERFSAEFPKEGPSILRIQQVVRGDSAAYFCASSPRGNTEAFFGQGTRLTVV.

This clone has ten or more counts. The V call is TRBV5-8, the J call TRBJ2-1; TRBD2 aligns across 7 bases. Germline CDR1 is SGHTS and CDR2 is YDEGEE. Losses at the gene ends were 2 bases for V and 1 base for J; bases not matched to a gene: 3. The CDR3 is 15 amino acids. The CDR3 bases are TGTGCCAGCAGCTTACTCGGGAGGTCCTACAATGAGCAGTTCTTC. Protein: CASSLLGRSYNEQFF.

In its sample, this clone was seen many times. This sample includes further DNA sequences coding for the same CDR3. The V call is TRBV28, the J call TRBJ2-1; D gene unclear. V lost 2 bases and J lost 0, with 8 bases in between. The CDR3 sequence is 15 residues long. From germline, CDR1 is MDHEN and CDR2 SYDVKM. This CDR3 is CASSLDPSSYNEQFF. The CDR3 DNA reads TGTGCCAGCAGTTTAGACCCGAGCTCCTACAATGAGCAGTTCTTC.

There are many counts of this clone. The V call is TRBV9, the J call TRBJ1-2; D might be TRBD1 (5 bases). V gave up 4 bases and J gave up 1 base, with 8 bases separating them. Germline V gives CDR1 SGDLS, CDR2 YYNGEE. The CDR3 extends over 13 amino acids. In DNA form, the CDR3 reads TGTGCCAGCAGCCTCGACAGTAACTATGGCTACACCTTC. This codes for CASSLDSNYGYTF.

With respect to this clone: The junction departs from germline at one end; a sequencing error may be responsible. This sequence joins TRBV20-1 and TRBJ2-5; D might be TRBD1 or TRBD2, each matching 5 bases. The germline V gene has CDR1 DFQATT and CDR2 SNEGSKA (reference sequence). The CDR3 loop spans 15 amino acids. Written as DNA, the CDR3 is TGCAGTGCTAGATATATCTCGGGGCATCAAGAGACTCAGTACTTC. Its protein is CSARYISGHQETQYF.

This clone was counted ten times or more. CDR3 protein: CSAPTGVGKPQHF. CDR3 nucleotides: TGCAGTGCTCCGACAGGGGTGGGGAAGCCCCAGCATTTT. The V gene is TRBV20-1, the J gene TRBJ1-5; 8 bases are shared with TRBD1. V was clipped by 5 bases and J by 8 bases; unmatched bases: 8. The germline CDR1 and CDR2 sequences are DFQATT and SNEGSKA (reference sequence). The CDR3 covers 13 residues.

This clone was observed at least ten times. The chain couples TRBV7-3 to TRBJ2-2; D remains unclear. The length of the CDR3 is 16 residues. Germline values: CDR1 SGHTA, CDR2 FQGTGA. Deletions cut 4 bases from V and 0 bases from J, with 12 bases between. CDR3 loop: CASSSPGSANTGELFF. The CDR3 DNA is TGTGCCAGCAGCTCCCCCGGAAGTGCGAACACCGGGGAGCTGTTTTTT.

V usage is TRBV11-1 and J usage is TRBJ2-1; TRBD2 matches 7 bases. From germline, CDR1 is SGHAT and CDR2 FQDESV (reference sequence). The CDR3 covers 17 residues. J lost 0 bases, V lost 1 base, and 6 bases had no gene match. Here the CDR3 reads CASSLGAGDPSYNEQFF. Here the CDR3 DNA reads TGTGCCAGCAGCTTAGGGGCGGGAGACCCCTCCTACAATGAGCAGTTCTTC.

This chain uses TRBV30 with TRBJ2-1; D gene uncertain. Germline CDR1 and CDR2: GTSNPN and SVGIG (reference sequence). The V gene lost 0 bases and the J gene lost 6 bases, with 3 bases spanning the gap. The length of the CDR3 is 11 residues. The CDR3 region is CAWSVVNEQFF. The CDR3 DNA is TGTGCCTGGAGTGTAGTCAATGAGCAGTTCTTC.

This clone appeared many times. A much larger clone sits a single nucleotide away, making a read error possible. The same CDR3 arises from other DNA sequences in this sample as well. The chain is built from TRBV2 and TRBJ2-7; D remains ambiguous. The CDR3 loop spans 12 amino acids. The V and J ends lost 6 bases and 7 bases respectively, with 13 bases between them. Germline CDR1 and CDR2: SNHLY and FYNNEI. For the CDR3, the DNA is TGTGCCAGCAGCGCTAATTACTATGAGCAGTACTTC. It is translated as CASSANYYEQYF. The full variable domain, completed using reference TRBV2 and TRBJ2-7, is EPEVTQTPSHQVTQMGQEVILRCVPISNHLYFYWYRQILGQKVEFLVSFYNNEISEKSEIFDDQFSVERPDGSNFTLKIRSTKLEDSAMYFCASSANYYEQYFGPGTRLTVT.

The count of this clone is one. This could be a read error, since a much larger clone is one nucleotide away. V and J are TRBV12-3 or TRBV12-4 and TRBJ2-1; a weak D match, TRBD2 (5 bases). The ends were cut back, 1 base at V and 0 bases at J, with 25 bases in the middle. The length of the CDR3 is 21 residues. The CDR3 nucleotides are TGTGCCAGCAGTTTAGATGAGAGATTCCGGCTATCGGGAAGCTCCTACAATGAGCAGTTCTTC. Translating gives CASSLDERFRLSGSSYNEQFF.

With respect to this clone: A much larger clone is a single base away; this may be a read error. The CDR3 loop is CVSSYRLVAGYSSTYTQYF. For the CDR3, the DNA is TGTGTCAGCAGTTACCGTTTAGTAGCGGGCTATTCTAGCACATATACGCAGTATTTT. This sequence joins TRBV12-3 or TRBV12-4 and TRBJ2-3; 7 nucleotides line up with TRBD2. The CDR3 consists of 19 residues.

This clone came up a few times. The germline gene is not matched at one end of the junction; a read error may be the cause. The chain recombines TRBV10-3 with TRBJ2-3; 10 positions match TRBD1. CDR3 length: 17 amino acids. Germline V CDR1 and CDR2: ENHRY, SYGVKD. The CDR3 nucleotides are TGTGCCATCAGTGACGCCGCGACAGGGGGCTGCACAGATGCGCAGTATTTT. Amino acids: CAISDAATGGCTDAQYF.

This clone came up many times. The J gene is TRBJ2-3, the V gene TRBV15; TRBD1 matches at 9 bases. J gave up 4 bases and V 5 bases, and 4 bases lay outside the gene matches. Germline assignment: CDR1 LNHNV and CDR2 YYDKDF (reference sequence). The CDR3 totals 14 residues. The CDR3 DNA follows: TGTGCCACCAGCCGGGACAGGGCCGCAGATACGCAGTATTTT. This gives the protein CATSRDRAADTQYF.

There are many counts of this clone. The chain has TRBV3-1 and TRBJ2-3; no definite D call. Germline V gene data show CDR1 as LGHDT and CDR2 as YNNKEL (reference sequence). The V and J ends lost 0 bases and 6 bases respectively, with 1 base between them. The CDR3 spans 11 residues. CDR3 in DNA: TGTGCCAGCAGCCAAGATGATACGCAGTATTTT. Amino acids: CASSQDDTQYF.

This chain joins TRBV5-1 and TRBJ2-3; 8 bases are a match to TRBD2. Germline values: CDR1 SGHRS, CDR2 YFSETQ. Trimming took 4 bases from V and 7 from J; bases not matched to a gene: 11. The CDR3 extends over 15 amino acids. CDR3 protein: CASSPEGLGLNTQYF. In DNA form, the CDR3 reads TGCGCCAGCAGCCCAGAGGGACTAGGGTTAAATACGCAGTATTTT.

This clone was seen at least ten times. The chain employs TRBV19 and TRBJ2-4; the D gene is possibly TRBD1 (7 bases). V gave up 1 base and J gave up 1 base, with 11 bases separating them. Germline V gene lookup returns CDR1 LNHDA and CDR2 SQIVND (reference sequence). The CDR3 has 16 amino acids. In DNA, the CDR3 is TGTGCCAGTAGTATAGTAGGAGGGGGCGCCAAAAACATTCAGTACTTC. This gives the protein CASSIVGGGAKNIQYF.

CDR3 nucleotide sequence: TGTGCCAGCAGACAAAATCCGGGACAGGGGTACGAGCAGTACTTC. It is translated as CASRQNPGQGYEQYF. V and J are TRBV7-9 and TRBJ2-7; 10 positions agree with TRBD1. This CDR3 has 15 amino acids. Germline V gene lookup returns CDR1 SEHNR and CDR2 FQNEAQ (reference sequence). V dropped 6 bases and J dropped 4; count of bases not matched to a gene: 9.

About this clone itself: At one boundary the junction diverges from the germline segment, which might be a read error. J is TRBJ2-7 and V is TRBV24-1, with 9 bases matching TRBD1. This CDR3 is 16 amino acids long. Germline V CDR1 and CDR2: KGHDR, SFDVKD. The CDR3 sequence is CATSTTGTGSRYEHYF. DNA of the CDR3: TGTGCCACCAGTACTACCGGGACAGGGTCTCGGTACGAGCATTACTTC.

The J gene is TRBJ2-7, the V gene TRBV5-4, with D possibly TRBD1 on 6 matching bases. CDR1 SGHNT and CDR2 YYREEE come from the germline V gene (reference sequence). With 6 bases removed from V and 2 bases from J, the gap between germline ends came to 12 bases. The CDR3 covers 13 residues. CDR3 bases: TGTGCCAGCAAGGTTGGGGGCACCTACGAGCAGTACTTC. Protein sequence: CASKVGGTYEQYF.

This clone has a count of ten or more. V is TRBV10-2 and J is TRBJ2-7, with 11 bases aligning to TRBD2. Germline CDR1 and CDR2: WSHSY and SAAADI. The CDR3 consists of 14 residues. V shed 8 bases, J shed 3 bases, and the junction held 6 bases outside the gene matches. CDR3 residues: CASGLAGGIYEQYF. The CDR3 bases are TGCGCCAGCGGTCTAGCGGGAGGTATCTACGAGCAGTACTTC.

Of note for this clone: At one end, the junction sequence differs from germline, possibly due to a read error. V is TRBV20-1 and J is TRBJ2-1; D possibly matches TRBD1 or TRBD2 (5 bases each). This CDR3 contains 17 residues. Germline V CDR1 and CDR2: DFQATT, SNEGSKA (reference sequence). Here the CDR3 reads CSSRASSGGNSYNEQFF. CDR3 coding DNA: TGCAGTTCTAGAGCCTCCTCTGGGGGTAACTCCTACAATGAGCAGTTCTTC.

This clone was picked up many times. The chain links TRBV5-5 to TRBJ2-2; possibly TRBD1 for D (7 bases). The CDR3 loop spans 16 amino acids. Germline CDR1 SGHKS, CDR2 YYEKEE (reference sequence). V was pared by 4 bases and J by 5 bases, with 18 bases between. The CDR3 DNA is TGTGCCAGCAGCCTAGGAGGGACAGCAAGTACCGGGGAGCTGTTTTTT. Its protein is CASSLGGTASTGELFF.

Many counts were recorded for this clone. The chain combines TRBV7-8 with TRBJ2-1; 8 bases line up with TRBD1. Trimming removed 1 base from V and 5 bases from J; junction bases left unmatched: 10. In germline, CDR1 is SGHVS, CDR2 FQNEAQ. The CDR3 has 17 residues. CDR3 in amino acids: CASSLGRPGGRDNEQFF. The CDR3 DNA reads TGTGCCAGCAGCTTAGGTAGGCCAGGGGGCAGGGACAATGAGCAGTTCTTC.

This clone is medium-sized within its sample. The chain joins TRBV30 to TRBJ2-7; D is undetermined. This CDR3 contains 14 residues. V lost 4 bases, J lost 0 bases, and 13 bases lay in between. Germline loops: CDR1 GTSNPN, CDR2 SVGIG (reference sequence). CDR3 amino acids: CAWKTDRRSYEQYF. CDR3 coding DNA: TGTGCCTGGAAAACGGACCGCCGCTCCTACGAGCAGTACTTC. The whole variable domain, remainder taken from reference TRBV30 and TRBJ2-7, is SQTIHQWPATLVQPVGSPLSLECTVEGTSNPNLYWYRQAAGRGLQLLFYSVGIGQISSEVPQNLSASRPQDRQFILSSKKLLLSDSGFYLCAWKTDRRSYEQYFGPGTRLTVT.

This clone was observed a handful of times. The chain is built from TRBV28 and TRBJ1-2, with no clear D. The germline V and J ends were trimmed by 3 bases and 4 bases, with 15 bases remaining between them. CDR3 size: 15 residues. The germline V gene has CDR1 MDHEN and CDR2 SYDVKM. CDR3 in amino acids: CASSLNRAHTYGYTF. CDR3 DNA sequence: TGTGCCAGCAGTTTGAACCGTGCACATACCTATGGCTACACCTTC.

This clone has ten or more counts. This chain joins TRBV20-1 and TRBJ2-3; D is uncertain. The CDR3 covers 12 residues. V was clipped by 5 bases and J by 4 bases, with 10 bases between them. Germline V lookup: CDR1 DFQATT, CDR2 SNEGSKA (reference sequence). The CDR3 sequence is CSAFRSSDTQYF. CDR3 in DNA: TGCAGTGCTTTTCGTTCCTCAGATACGCAGTATTTT.

In its sample, this clone was seen many times. One end of the junction fails to match germline, which may point to a read error. The same CDR3 can be traced to other DNA sequences in this sample. This chain uses TRBV6-2 or TRBV6-3 with TRBJ2-5, with D unclear. Germline CDR1 MNHEY, CDR2 SVGEGT. The CDR3 length is 14 residues. The CDR3 DNA reads as TGCGCCAGCAGTTACAACGAGCCCCAAGAGACCCAGTACTTC. Amino acid sequence: CASSYNEPQETQYF.

By sample share, this clone is medium-sized. J is TRBJ1-3 and V is TRBV27; no clear D gene. CDR3 length equals 14 residues. Trimming shortened V by 2 bases and J by 3 bases, and 8 bases separated the two germline ends. Germline V CDR1 and CDR2: MNHEY, SMNVEV (reference sequence). The CDR3 protein is CASSLGVDGNTIYF. CDR3 coding DNA: TGTGCCAGCAGTTTAGGGGTGGATGGAAACACCATATATTTT.

This clone was seen only a few times. This chain uses TRBV19 with TRBJ1-1, with 7 bases identical to TRBD1. The germline gives CDR1 LNHDA, CDR2 SQIVND (reference sequence). V dropped 7 bases and J dropped 9; count of bases not matched to a gene: 8. The CDR3 has 12 amino acids. CDR3 sequence reads: CASIPNRGKAFF. DNA of the CDR3: TGTGCCAGTATCCCGAACAGGGGTAAAGCTTTCTTT.